Listed here are 10 T cell receptor beta chains from one sample, sequenced in a study of T cells in Graves' hyperthyroidism and ophthalmopathy. Researchers took RNA transcripts and amplified the TCR beta CDR3 regions from them. A first-round RT-PCR of the TCR CDR3 used the HTBI primer set. MiXCR, applied by TCRdb to the multiplex PCR reads, yields one record per CDR3 protein. Here the sample spans around 290,000 distinct CDR3 sequences, roughly an eighth being singletons. The sequenced sample was blood. The receptors were sampled from a woman aged 40 to 50 with Graves' hyperthyroidism.

This clonotype came up many times. The chain joins TRBV7-2 to TRBJ2-4; D is ambiguous. The germline gives CDR1 SGHTA, CDR2 FQGNSA. This CDR3 has 14 amino acids. The ends were cut back, 9 bases at V and 4 bases at J, with 16 bases in the middle. The DNA of the CDR3 is TGTGCCAGTGGGATACAAGGGCGGAAAAACATTCAGTACTTC. Its translation is CASGIQGRKNIQYF.

This clonotype has a count of ten or more. The gene calls are TRBV6-1 and TRBJ1-5; D unresolved. Germline V gene lookup returns CDR1 MNHNS and CDR2 SASEGT. V was clipped by 2 bases and J by 5 bases, with 16 bases between them. This CDR3 is built from 16 residues. The CDR3, as DNA: TGTGCCAGCAGTGAACGAGCAGGAACGGGTCATCAGCCCCAGCATTTT. Amino acids: CASSERAGTGHQPQHF.

The chain couples TRBV5-5 to TRBJ1-3, with D perhaps matching TRBD1 (5 bases). Trimming cost V 4 bases and J 1 base, with 12 bases left between them. The CDR3 loop spans 15 amino acids. Germline CDR1 reads SGHKS; CDR2 reads YYEKEE (reference sequence). CDR3 sequence reads: CASSIDRISGNTIYF. For the CDR3, the DNA is TGTGCCAGCAGCATAGACAGAATATCTGGAAACACCATATATTTT.

For this clonotype: The germline gene is not matched at one end of the junction; a read error may be the cause. The chain joins TRBV12-3 or TRBV12-4 to TRBJ1-2; D unresolved. The CDR3 is 13 residues long. In DNA form, the CDR3 reads TGCGCCGGCAGCCCTGTGCAGGCCTATGGCTACACCTTC. Encoded protein: CAGSPVQAYGYTF.

This clonotype appeared a few times. The gene calls are TRBV25-1 and TRBJ2-6, with D unresolved. This CDR3 is built from 15 residues. The V end was cut by 3 bases, the J end by 4 bases, with 10 bases between. From germline, CDR1 is MGHDK and CDR2 SYGVNS. CDR3 bases: TGTGCCAGCAGTGAGGACCAAAGGGGGGCCAACGTCCTGACTTTC. Translation: CASSEDQRGANVLTF.

This chain joins TRBV6-1 and TRBJ1-2; no firm D call. The CDR3 has 14 amino acids. Trimming took off 6 bases at V and 5 bases at J, with 16 bases between the two ends. In germline, CDR1 is MNHNS, CDR2 SASEGT. CDR3 bases: TGTGCCAGCAGCCGGGGAGAGGTGGTTTATGGCTACACCTTC. It is translated as CASSRGEVVYGYTF.

This clonotype was counted ten times or more. The rearrangement links TRBV6-1 to TRBJ2-7, with D maybe TRBD1 (6 bases). The V gene lost 6 bases and the J gene lost 2 bases, with 17 bases spanning the gap. CDR1 and CDR2 (germline): MNHNS, SASEGT. The CDR3 is made up of 15 amino acids. The CDR3 nucleotides are TGTGCCAGCAGACGTAAAGGGACAACCACCTACGAGCAGTACTTC. It is translated as CASRRKGTTTYEQYF.

V usage is TRBV19 and J usage is TRBJ2-7; a weak D match, TRBD1 (6 bases). CDR1 and CDR2 from the germline V gene are LNHDA and SQIVND (reference sequence). Trimming removed 5 bases from V and 2 bases from J, with 16 bases in between. The CDR3 length is 15 residues. CDR3 nucleotide sequence: TGTGCCAGTAGTTCGACCGGGACAAGTACCTACGAGCAGTACTTC. The encoded protein is CASSSTGTSTYEQYF.

There are many counts of this clonotype. The J gene is TRBJ2-3, the V gene TRBV10-2, with 8 positions matching TRBD2. CDR3 length: 14 amino acids. Unmatched junction bases numbered 0, after V lost 4 bases and J lost 0 bases. Germline CDR1 WSHSY, CDR2 SAAADI. The DNA for the CDR3 is TGCGCCAGCAGTGTAGCGGGAAGCACAGATACGCAGTATTTT. Encoded protein: CASSVAGSTDTQYF.

V and J are TRBV12-3 or TRBV12-4 and TRBJ2-5; TRBD1 matches at 7 bases. This CDR3 region has 15 residues. J lost 0 bases, V lost 6 bases, and 7 bases had no gene match. CDR3 sequence (DNA): TGTGCCAGCAGCAGACAGGGACAGTACCAAGAGACCCAGTACTTC. It specifies CASSRQGQYQETQYF.